A selection of T cell receptor beta chains follows, all from one sample in a study of T cell changes during pregnancy in multiple sclerosis. This table comes from immunoSEQ multiplex PCR, and its TCRdb copy is limited to in-frame clones, with some not included. The data hold some 29,000 clones, with about 93% observed a single time. The sample consisted of CD8+ T cells from peripheral blood mononuclear cells, taken before pregnancy. Receptor source: a female donor with multiple sclerosis, enrolled in a pregnancy study. Both conserved end residues are part of each CDR3. The order of the fields is J gene, V gene, D gene, clone size, CDR3 protein, CDR3 DNA. A D gene is named only where the DNA matches it firmly. Clone size is given for some rows only: seen once, a few or many times, or a class if the clone is expanded.

>TRBJ2-7|TRBV15|.|once
CATSRGVQERYYEQYF
TGTGCCACCAGCAGAGGGGTACAGGAAAGGTATTACGAGCAGTACTTC
>TRBJ2-4|TRBV11-3|TRBD1|.
CASSSFFQGARAKNIQYF
TGTGCCAGCAGCTCATTCTTTCAGGGGGCTAGAGCCAAAAACATTCAGTACTTC
>TRBJ2-5|TRBV10-3|TRBD2|.
CATRTSGARETQYF
TGTGCCACCAGGACTAGCGGGGCCAGAGAGACCCAGTACTTC
>TRBJ2-2|TRBV6-4|TRBD2|many
CASREGSDTGELFF
TGTGCCAGCCGGGAGGGGAGCGACACCGGGGAGCTGTTTTTT
>TRBJ1-3|TRBV7-2|.|.
CASSLAGQGEDTIYF
TGTGCCAGCAGCTTAGCTGGCCAAGGGGAGGACACCATATATTTT
>TRBJ1-3|TRBV25-1|TRBD1|.
CAAGHRGRRNTIYF
TGTGCAGCCGGCCACAGGGGGCGTAGAAACACCATATATTTT
>TRBJ1-5|TRBV14|.|.
CASSQGYQPYSNQPQHF
TGTGCCAGCAGCCAAGGTTATCAACCCTATAGCAATCAGCCCCAGCATTTT
>TRBJ1-2|TRBV7-9|TRBD1|.
CASSARDRGADYGYTF
TGTGCCAGCAGCGCCAGGGACAGGGGGGCCGACTATGGCTACACCTTC
>TRBJ1-1|TRBV9|.|.
CASSVDGEGEDEAFF
TGTGCCAGCAGCGTAGATGGAGAGGGGGAAGATGAAGCTTTCTTT
>TRBJ2-7|TRBV10-1|TRBD1|few
CASLQRTGGSAGEQYF
TGCGCCAGCCTGCAACGGACAGGGGGCAGTGCGGGGGAGCAGTACTTC
>TRBJ2-2|TRBV7-9|.|.
CASSLDLGTGELFF
TGTGCCAGCAGCTTAGACCTAGGAACCGGGGAGCTGTTTTTT
>TRBJ1-5|TRBV19|TRBD1|few
CASSGQGAVQPQHF
TGTGCCAGTAGTGGACAGGGGGCCGTCCAGCCCCAGCATTTT
>TRBJ2-7|TRBV29-1|TRBD1|.
CSVVDLQGESYEQYF
TGCAGCGTTGTAGACCTGCAGGGGGAATCCTACGAGCAGTACTTC
>TRBJ1-1|TRBV5-1|.|.
CASSPNQLNTEAFF
TGCGCCAGCAGCCCCAACCAGTTGAACACTGAAGCTTTCTTT
>TRBJ2-7|TRBV4-3|.|.
CASSQVSSAYEQYF
TGCGCCAGCAGCCAAGTCTCTAGCGCCTACGAGCAGTACTTC
>TRBJ1-5|TRBV13|TRBD1|few
CASSVTGTGRFGNQPQHF
TGTGCCAGCAGCGTGACCGGGACAGGGCGATTTGGCAATCAGCCCCAGCATTTT
>TRBJ2-5|TRBV7-9|.|.
CASSLITQQETQYF
TGTGCCAGCAGCTTAATTACACAGCAAGAGACCCAGTACTTC
>TRBJ2-7|TRBV28|.|.
CASTQRGSYEQYF
TGTGCCAGCACTCAAAGGGGGTCCTACGAGCAGTACTTC
>TRBJ2-1|TRBV4-1|.|.
CASSQGLVNEQFF
TGCGCCAGCAGCCAAGGGCTAGTCAATGAGCAGTTCTTC
>TRBJ2-1|TRBV11-1|.|.
CASSLATLDEQFF
TGTGCCAGCAGCTTAGCCACCCTAGATGAGCAGTTCTTC
>TRBJ1-1|TRBV18|TRBD1|once
CASSQGTGEVEAFF
TGTGCCAGCTCACAAGGGACAGGGGAAGTTGAAGCTTTCTTT
>TRBJ2-1|TRBV7-8|TRBD2|.
CASSFRLAGDGGSSYNEQFF
TGTGCCAGCAGCTTTCGACTAGCGGGAGATGGGGGGTCATCCTACAATGAGCAGTTCTTC
>TRBJ2-3|TRBV6-4|TRBD2|.
CASSDSSLADIDTQYF
TGTGCCAGCAGTGACTCGAGTCTAGCGGACATAGATACGCAGTATTTT
>TRBJ1-2|TRBV5-4|.|.
CASSLGGGNYGYTF
TGTGCCAGCAGCTTGGGAGGGGGAAACTATGGCTACACCTTC
>TRBJ2-5|TRBV15|.|.
CATSFGGSSETQYF
TGTGCCACCAGCTTTGGGGGGTCGAGCGAGACCCAGTACTTC
>TRBJ1-2|TRBV19|.|.
CASSQDSFYGYTF
TGTGCCAGTAGTCAGGACAGCTTCTATGGCTACACCTTC